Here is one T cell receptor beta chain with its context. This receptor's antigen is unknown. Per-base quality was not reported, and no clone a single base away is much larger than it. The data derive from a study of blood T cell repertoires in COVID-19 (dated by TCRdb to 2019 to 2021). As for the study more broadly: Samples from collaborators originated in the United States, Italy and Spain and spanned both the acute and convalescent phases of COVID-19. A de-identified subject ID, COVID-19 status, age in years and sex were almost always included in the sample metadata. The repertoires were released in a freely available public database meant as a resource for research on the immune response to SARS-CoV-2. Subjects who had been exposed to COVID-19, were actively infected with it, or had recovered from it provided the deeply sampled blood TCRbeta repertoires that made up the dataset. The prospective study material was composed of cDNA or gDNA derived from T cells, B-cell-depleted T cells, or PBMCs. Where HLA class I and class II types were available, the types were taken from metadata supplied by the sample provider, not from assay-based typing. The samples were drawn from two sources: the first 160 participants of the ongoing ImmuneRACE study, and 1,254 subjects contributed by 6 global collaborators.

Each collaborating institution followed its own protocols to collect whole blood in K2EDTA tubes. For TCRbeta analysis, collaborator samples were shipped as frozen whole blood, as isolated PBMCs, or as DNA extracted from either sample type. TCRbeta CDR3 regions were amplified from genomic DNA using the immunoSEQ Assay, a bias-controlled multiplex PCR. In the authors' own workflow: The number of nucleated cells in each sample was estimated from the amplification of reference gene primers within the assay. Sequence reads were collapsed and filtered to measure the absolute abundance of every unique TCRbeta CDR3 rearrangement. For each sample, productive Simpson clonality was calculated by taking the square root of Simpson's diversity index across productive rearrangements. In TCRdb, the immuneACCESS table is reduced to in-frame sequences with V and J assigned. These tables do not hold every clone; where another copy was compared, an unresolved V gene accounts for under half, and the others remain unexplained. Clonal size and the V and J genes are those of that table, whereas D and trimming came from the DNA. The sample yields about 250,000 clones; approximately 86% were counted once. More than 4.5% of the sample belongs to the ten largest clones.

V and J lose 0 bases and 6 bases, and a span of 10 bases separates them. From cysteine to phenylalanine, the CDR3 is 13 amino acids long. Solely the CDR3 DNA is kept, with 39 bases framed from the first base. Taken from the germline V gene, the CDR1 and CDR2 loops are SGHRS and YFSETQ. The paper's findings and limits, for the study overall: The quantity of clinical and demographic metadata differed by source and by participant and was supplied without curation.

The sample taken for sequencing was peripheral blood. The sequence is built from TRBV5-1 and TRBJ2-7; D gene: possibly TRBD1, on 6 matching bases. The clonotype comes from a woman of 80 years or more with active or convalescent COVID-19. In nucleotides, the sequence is TGCGCCAGCAGCTTGGATGACAGGTCCGAGCAGTACTTC. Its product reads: CASSLDDRSEQYF.